The TCR beta chain described here comes from a study of cytomegalovirus exposure and HLA in healthy donors. Findings and caveats of the study: Indistinguishable V segments such as TRBV6-2 and TRBV6-3 were excluded.

The V end lost 5 bases, the J end lost 0 bases, and 11 bases lay between the germline ends. Germline V CDR1 and CDR2: LNHDA, SQIVND (reference sequence). The length of the CDR3 is 15 residues. The PCR made use of 60 Vbeta and 13 Jbeta primers. Assay: immunoSEQ multiplex PCR; the TCRdb copy retains only in-frame clones and omits some. Found here are approximately 160,000 clones, over 70% of them singletons; the top ten hold roughly 1.4%. A word on this clone: Its antigen is as yet unknown.

Each donor was nominally healthy when sampled (though unrecorded immune exposures were likely). Sequencing used PBMCs. The sequence was obtained from a man between 45 and 60 years old in good health and CMV-seropositive. The chain recombines TRBV19 with TRBJ2-4; tentatively, D is TRBD1 (5 bases). In nucleotides, the CDR3 is TGTGCCAGTAGTTTGCAGGGTCTAGCCAAAAACATTCAGTACTTC. It encodes CASSLQGLAKNIQYF.